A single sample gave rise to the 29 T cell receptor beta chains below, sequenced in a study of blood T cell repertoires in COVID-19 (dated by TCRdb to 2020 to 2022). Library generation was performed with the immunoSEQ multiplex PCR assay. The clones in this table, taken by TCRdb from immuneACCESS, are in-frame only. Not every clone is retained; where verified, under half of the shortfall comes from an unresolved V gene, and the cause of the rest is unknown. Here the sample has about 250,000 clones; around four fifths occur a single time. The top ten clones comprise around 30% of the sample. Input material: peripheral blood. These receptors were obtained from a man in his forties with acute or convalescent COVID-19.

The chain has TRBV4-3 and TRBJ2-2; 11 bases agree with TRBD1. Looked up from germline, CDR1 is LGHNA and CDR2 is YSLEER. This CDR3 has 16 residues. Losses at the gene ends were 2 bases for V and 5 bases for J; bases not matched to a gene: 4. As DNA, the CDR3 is TGCGCCAGCAGCCAATACGGGACAGGGGGTACCGGGGAGCTGTTTTTT. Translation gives CASSQYGTGGTGELFF.

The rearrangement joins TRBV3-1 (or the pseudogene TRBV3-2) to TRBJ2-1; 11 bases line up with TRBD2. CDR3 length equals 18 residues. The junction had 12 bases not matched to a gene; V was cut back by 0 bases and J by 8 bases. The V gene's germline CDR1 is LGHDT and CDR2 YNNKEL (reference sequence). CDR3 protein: CASSQDLSGTSGLDEQFF. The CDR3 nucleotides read TGTGCCAGCAGCCAAGATCTCTCGGGGACTAGCGGCCTCGATGAGCAGTTCTTC.

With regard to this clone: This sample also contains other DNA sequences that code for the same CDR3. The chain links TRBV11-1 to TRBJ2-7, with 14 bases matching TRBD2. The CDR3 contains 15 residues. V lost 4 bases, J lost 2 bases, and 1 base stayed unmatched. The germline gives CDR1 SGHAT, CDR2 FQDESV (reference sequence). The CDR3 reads CASSSGLAGAYEQYF. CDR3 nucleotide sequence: TGTGCCAGCAGCTCGGGACTAGCGGGGGCCTACGAGCAGTACTTC.

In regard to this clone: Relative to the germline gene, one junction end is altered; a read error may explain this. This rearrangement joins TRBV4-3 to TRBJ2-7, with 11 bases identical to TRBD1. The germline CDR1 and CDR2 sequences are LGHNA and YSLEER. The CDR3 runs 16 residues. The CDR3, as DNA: TGCGCCAGCAGTCAAGAATTCGGGACAGGGGGCTACGAGCAGTACTTC. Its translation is CASSQEFGTGGYEQYF.

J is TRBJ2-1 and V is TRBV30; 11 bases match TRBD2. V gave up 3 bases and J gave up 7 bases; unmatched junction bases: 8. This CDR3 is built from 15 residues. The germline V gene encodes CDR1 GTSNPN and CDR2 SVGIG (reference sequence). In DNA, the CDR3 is TGTGCCTGGAGGTCGGCTAGCGGGAGGTTGAATGAGCAGTTCTTC. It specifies CAWRSASGRLNEQFF.

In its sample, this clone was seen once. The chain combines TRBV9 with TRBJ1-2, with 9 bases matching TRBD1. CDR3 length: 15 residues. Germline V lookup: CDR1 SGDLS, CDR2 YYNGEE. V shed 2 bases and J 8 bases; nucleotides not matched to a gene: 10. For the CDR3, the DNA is TGTGCCAGCAGCGTTAAGGGACAGGGACGACAGGGCTACACCTTC. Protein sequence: CASSVKGQGRQGYTF.

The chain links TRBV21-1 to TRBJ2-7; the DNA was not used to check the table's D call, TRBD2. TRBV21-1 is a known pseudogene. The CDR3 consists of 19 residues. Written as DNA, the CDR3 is TGTGCCAGCAGCAAAGACGGAAGACTAGCGGGATCCTGGGGGCACGAGCAGTACTTC. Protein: CASSKDGRLAGSWGHEQYF.

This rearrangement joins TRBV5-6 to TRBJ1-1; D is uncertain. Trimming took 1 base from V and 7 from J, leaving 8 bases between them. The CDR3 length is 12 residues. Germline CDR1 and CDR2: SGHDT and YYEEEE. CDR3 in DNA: TGTGCCAGCAGCTTGCCGGGGAGTGAAGCTTTCTTT. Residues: CASSLPGSEAFF.

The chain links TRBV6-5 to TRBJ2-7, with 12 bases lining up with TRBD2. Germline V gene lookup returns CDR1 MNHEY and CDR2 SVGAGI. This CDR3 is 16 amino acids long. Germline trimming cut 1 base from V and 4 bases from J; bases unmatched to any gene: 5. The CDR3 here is CASSYLASGRGYEQYF. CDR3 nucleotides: TGTGCCAGCAGTTACTTGGCTAGCGGGAGGGGTTACGAGCAGTACTTC.

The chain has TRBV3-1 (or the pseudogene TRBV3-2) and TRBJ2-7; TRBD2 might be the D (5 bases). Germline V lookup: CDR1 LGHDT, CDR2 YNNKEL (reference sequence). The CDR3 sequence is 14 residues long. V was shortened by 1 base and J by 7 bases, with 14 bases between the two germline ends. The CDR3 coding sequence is TGTGCCAGCAGCCAAGCTCGGGGTACAAGGGAGCAGTACTTC. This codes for CASSQARGTREQYF.

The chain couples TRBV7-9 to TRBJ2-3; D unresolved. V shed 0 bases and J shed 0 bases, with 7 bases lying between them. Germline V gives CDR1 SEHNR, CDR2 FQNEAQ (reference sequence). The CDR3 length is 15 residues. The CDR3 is CASSLAEYSTDTQYF. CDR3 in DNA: TGTGCCAGCAGCTTAGCCGAGTATAGCACAGATACGCAGTATTTT.

CDR3 region: CASSQTSGRSGDTQYF. CDR3 DNA sequence: TGCGCCAGCAGCCAGACTAGCGGGAGATCCGGAGATACGCAGTATTTT. The V and J genes are TRBV5-1 and TRBJ2-3; 12 bases map to TRBD2. Germline V CDR1 and CDR2: SGHRS, YFSETQ. After removal of 4 bases from V and 5 bases from J, the junction contained 8 bases not matched to a gene. This CDR3 has 16 amino acids.

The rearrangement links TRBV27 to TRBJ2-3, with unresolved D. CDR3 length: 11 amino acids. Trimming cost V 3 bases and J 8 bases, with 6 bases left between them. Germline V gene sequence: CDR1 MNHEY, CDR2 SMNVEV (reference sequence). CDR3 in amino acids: CASSFSGTQYF. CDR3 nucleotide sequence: TGTGCCAGCAGTTTTTCGGGTACGCAGTATTTT.

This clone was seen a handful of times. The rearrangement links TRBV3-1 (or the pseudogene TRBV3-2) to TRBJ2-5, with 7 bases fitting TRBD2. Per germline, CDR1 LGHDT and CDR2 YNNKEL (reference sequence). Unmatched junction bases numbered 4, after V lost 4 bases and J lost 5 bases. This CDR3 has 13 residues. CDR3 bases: TGTGCCAGCAGCCCAACTAGCGTTGAGACCCAGTACTTC. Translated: CASSPTSVETQYF.

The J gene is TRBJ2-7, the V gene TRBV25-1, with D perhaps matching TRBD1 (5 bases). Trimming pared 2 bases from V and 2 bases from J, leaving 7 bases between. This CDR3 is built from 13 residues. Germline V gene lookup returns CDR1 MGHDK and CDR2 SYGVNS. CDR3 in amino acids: CASSEQGTYEQYF. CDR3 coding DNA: TGTGCCAGCAGTGAACAGGGCACCTACGAGCAGTACTTC.

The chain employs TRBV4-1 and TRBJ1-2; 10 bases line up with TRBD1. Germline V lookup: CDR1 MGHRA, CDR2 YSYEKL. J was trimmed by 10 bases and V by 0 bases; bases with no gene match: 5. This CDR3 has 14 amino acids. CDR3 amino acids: CASSQDRTGGHYTF. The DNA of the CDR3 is TGCGCCAGCAGCCAAGATAGGACAGGGGGGCACTACACCTTC.

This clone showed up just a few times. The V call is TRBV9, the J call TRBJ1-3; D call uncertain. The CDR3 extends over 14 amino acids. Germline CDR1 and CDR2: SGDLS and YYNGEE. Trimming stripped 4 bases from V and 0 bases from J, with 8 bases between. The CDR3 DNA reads TGTGCCAGCAGCCGAGGAGTCTCTGGAAACACCATATATTTT. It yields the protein CASSRGVSGNTIYF. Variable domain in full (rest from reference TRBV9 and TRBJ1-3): DSGVTQTPKHLITATGQRVTLRCSPRSGDLSVYWYQQSLDQGLQFLIQYYNGEERAKGNILERFSAQQFPDLHSELNLSSLELGDSALYFCASSRGVSGNTIYFGEGSWLTVV.

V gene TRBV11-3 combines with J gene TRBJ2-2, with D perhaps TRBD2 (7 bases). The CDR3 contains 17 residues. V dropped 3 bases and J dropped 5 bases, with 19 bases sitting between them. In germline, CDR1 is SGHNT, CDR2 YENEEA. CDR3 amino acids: CASSLFGGDTSTGELFF. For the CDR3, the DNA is TGTGCCAGCAGCTTGTTTGGGGGGGACACCAGTACCGGGGAGCTGTTTTTT. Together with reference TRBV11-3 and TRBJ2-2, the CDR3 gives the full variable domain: EAGVVQSPRYKIIEKKQPVAFWCNPISGHNTLYWYLQNLGQGPELLIRYENEEAVDDSQLPKDRFSAERLKGVDSTLKIQPAELGDSAVYLCASSLFGGDTSTGELFFGEGSRLTVL.

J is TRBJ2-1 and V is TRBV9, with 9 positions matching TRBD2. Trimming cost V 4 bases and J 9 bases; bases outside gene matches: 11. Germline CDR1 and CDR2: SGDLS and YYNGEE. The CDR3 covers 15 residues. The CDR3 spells CASSPPGAAGGEQFF. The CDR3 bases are TGTGCCAGCAGCCCCCCCGGGGCAGCGGGGGGTGAGCAGTTCTTC.

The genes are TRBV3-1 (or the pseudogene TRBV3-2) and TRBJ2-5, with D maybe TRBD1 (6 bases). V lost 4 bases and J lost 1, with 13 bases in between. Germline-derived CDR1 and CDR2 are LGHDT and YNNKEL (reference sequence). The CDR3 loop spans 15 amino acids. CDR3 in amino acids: CASSLLTGVQETQYF. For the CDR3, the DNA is TGTGCCAGCAGCCTCTTGACAGGCGTCCAAGAGACCCAGTACTTC.

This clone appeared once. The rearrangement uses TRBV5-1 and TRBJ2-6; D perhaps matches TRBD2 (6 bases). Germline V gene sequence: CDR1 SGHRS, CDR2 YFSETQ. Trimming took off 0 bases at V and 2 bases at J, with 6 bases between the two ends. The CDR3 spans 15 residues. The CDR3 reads CASSLGGTGANVLTF. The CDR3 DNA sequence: TGCGCCAGCAGCTTGGGCGGGACTGGGGCCAACGTCCTGACTTTC. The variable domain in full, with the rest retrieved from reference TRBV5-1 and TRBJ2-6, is KAGVTQTPRYLIKTRGQQVTLSCSPISGHRSVSWYQQTPGQGLQFLFEYFSETQRNKGNFPGRFSGRQFSNSRSEMNVSTLELGDSALYLCASSLGGTGANVLTFGAGSRLTVL.

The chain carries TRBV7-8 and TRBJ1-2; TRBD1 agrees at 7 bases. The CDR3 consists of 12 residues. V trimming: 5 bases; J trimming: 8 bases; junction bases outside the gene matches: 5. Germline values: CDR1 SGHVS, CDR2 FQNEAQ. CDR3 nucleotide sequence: TGTGCCAGCAGCCCAAGACAGGGCGGCTACACCTTC. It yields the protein CASSPRQGGYTF.

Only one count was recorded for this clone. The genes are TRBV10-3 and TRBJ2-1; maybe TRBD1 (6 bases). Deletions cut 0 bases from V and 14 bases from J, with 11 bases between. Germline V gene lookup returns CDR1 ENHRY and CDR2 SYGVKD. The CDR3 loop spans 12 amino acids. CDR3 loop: CAISESRGQKFF. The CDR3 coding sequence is TGTGCCATCAGTGAGTCTCGGGGACAAAAGTTCTTC.

The CDR3 here is CASSLTRDREGGAAFF. The CDR3 bases are TGTGCCAGCTCACTAACCCGGGACAGGGAAGGAGGGGCAGCTTTCTTT. The chain joins TRBV18 to TRBJ1-1, with 9 bases aligning to TRBD1. V was clipped by 4 bases and J by 10 bases; unmatched bases: 16. From germline, CDR1 is KGHSH and CDR2 LQKENI. CDR3 length: 16 residues.

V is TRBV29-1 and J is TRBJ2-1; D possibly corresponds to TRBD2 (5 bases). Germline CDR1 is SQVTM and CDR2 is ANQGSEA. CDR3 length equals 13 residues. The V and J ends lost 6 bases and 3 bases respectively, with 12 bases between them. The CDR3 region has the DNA TGCAGCGTAGGACTGGTCCTCTACAATGAGCAGTTCTTC. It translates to CSVGLVLYNEQFF.

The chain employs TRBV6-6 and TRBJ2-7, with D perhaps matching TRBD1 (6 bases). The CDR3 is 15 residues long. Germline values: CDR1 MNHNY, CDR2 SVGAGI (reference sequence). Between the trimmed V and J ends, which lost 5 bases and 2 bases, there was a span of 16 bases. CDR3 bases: TGTGCCAGCAGTGGTTACAGGGTATCTGCCTACGAGCAGTACTTC. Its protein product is CASSGYRVSAYEQYF.

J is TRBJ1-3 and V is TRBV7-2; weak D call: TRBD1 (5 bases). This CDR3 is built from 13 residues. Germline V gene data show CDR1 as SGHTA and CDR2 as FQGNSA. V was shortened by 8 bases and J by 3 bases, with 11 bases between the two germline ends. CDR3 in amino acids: CASSQGFGNTIYF. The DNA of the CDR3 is TGTGCCAGCTCCCAGGGCTTTGGAAACACCATATATTTT.

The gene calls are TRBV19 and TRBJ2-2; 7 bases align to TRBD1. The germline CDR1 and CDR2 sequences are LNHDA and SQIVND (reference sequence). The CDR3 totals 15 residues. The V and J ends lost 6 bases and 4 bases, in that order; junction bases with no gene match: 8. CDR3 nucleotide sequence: TGTGCCAGTAGCTACCAGGGGGTTAGCACCGGGGAGCTGTTTTTT. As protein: CASSYQGVSTGELFF. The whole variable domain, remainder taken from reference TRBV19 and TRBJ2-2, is DGGITQSPKYLFRKEGQNVTLSCEQNLNHDAMYWYRQDPGQGLRLIYYSQIVNDFQKGDIAEGYSVSREKKESFPLTVTSAQKNPTAFYLCASSYQGVSTGELFFGEGSRLTVL.

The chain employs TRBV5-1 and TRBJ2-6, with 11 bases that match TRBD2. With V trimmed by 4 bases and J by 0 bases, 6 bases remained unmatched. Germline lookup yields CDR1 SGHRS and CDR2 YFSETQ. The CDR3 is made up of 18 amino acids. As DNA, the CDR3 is TGCGCCAGCAGCCCTAGCGGGAGGTTTTCCTCTGGGGCCAACGTCCTGACTTTC. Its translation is CASSPSGRFSSGANVLTF.